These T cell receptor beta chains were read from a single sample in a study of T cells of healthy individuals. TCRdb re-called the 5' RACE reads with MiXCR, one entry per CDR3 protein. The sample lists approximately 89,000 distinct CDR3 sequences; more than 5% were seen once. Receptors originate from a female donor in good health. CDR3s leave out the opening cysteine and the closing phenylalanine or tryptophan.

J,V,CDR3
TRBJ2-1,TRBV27,ASSLYRDLSYNEQF
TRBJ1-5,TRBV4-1,ASSQDTEQPQH
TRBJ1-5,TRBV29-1,SVSEGRQPQH
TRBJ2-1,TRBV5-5,ASSFRPPGEQF
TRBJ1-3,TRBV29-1,SVAWGKGNTIY
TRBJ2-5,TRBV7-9,ASSHQERRETQY
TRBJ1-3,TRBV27,ASSLGSGNTIY
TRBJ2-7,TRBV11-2,ASSQKGLASPEQY
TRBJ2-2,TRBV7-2,ASSVGLAGVAGELF
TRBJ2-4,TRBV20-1,SARVETSGSSKNIQY
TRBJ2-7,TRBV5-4,ASSLDQGLSYEQY